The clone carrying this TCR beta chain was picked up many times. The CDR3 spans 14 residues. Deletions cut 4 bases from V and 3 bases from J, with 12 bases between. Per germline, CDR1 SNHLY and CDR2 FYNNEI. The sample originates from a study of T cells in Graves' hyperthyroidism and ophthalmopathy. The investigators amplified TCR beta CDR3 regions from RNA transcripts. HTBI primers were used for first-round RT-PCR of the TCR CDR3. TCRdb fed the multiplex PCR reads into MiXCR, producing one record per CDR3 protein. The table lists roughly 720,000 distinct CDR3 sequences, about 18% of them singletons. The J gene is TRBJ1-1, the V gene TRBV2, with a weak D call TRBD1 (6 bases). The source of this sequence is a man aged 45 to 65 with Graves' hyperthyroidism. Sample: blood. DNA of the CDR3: TGTGCCAGCAGTGTCGACAGGACTTACACTGAAGCTTTCTTT. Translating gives CASSVDRTYTEAFF.